This record concerns one T cell receptor beta chain sequence. Antigen: not known. In this CDR3 the conserved last residue, phenylalanine or tryptophan, is missing, so a read error is likely. No cell sorting was done before RNA was extracted from the tissue. The normal lung tissue was taken more than 3 cm from the tumor edge. This entry is derived from a study of tumor and adjacent non-tumor tissue in lung cancer. Study summary: About 4.17 million productive TCRbeta reads were obtained per sample on average.

Points from the study as a whole: Normal lung showed higher cumulative top 100 clone frequency than tumor. TCR diversity was significantly greater in tumor than normal lung tissue. Patients with more diverse tumor TCRs had worse survival.

Three rounds of nested PCR, following a modified ARM-PCR protocol, produced the TCRbeta library. From the multiplex PCR reads, TCRdb called clonotypes with MiXCR, one entry per CDR3 protein. This table holds 65,000 to 85,000 distinct CDR3 sequences, 75% to 85% found once. Sample: distant non-tumor lung tissue. The receptor was derived from a man aged 55-75 years with non-small cell lung cancer.

This CDR3 is CASRGRLAEQEIQYL. The CDR3 DNA follows: TGTGCCAGCAGAGGCAGACTAGCGGAACAAGAGATCCAGTACTTA. This rearrangement joins TRBV7-9 to TRBJ2-5, with TRBD2 matching over 9 bases. Germline CDR1 SEHNR, CDR2 FQNEAQ (reference sequence). The CDR3 has 15 residues.